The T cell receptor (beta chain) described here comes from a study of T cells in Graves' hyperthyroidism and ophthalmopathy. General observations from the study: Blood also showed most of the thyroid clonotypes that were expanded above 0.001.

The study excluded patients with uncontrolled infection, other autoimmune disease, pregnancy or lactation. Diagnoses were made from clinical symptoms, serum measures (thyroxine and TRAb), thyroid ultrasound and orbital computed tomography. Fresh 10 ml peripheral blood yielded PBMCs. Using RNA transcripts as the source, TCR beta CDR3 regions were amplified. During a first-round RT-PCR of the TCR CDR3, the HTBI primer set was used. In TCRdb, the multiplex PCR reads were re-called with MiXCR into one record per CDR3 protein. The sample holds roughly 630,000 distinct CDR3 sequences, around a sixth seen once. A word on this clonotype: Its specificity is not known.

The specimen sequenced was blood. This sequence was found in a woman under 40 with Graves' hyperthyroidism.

Here the CDR3 DNA reads TGTGCCAGCAGCGCCTTTCCCGGGGCCGGGAAGACCCAGTACTTC. This encodes CASSAFPGAGKTQYF. The chain joins TRBV6-1 to TRBJ2-5; the D gene could be TRBD1 or TRBD2 (5 bases each). The V gene lost 6 bases and the J gene lost 6 bases, with 20 bases spanning the gap. Germline assignment: CDR1 MNHNS and CDR2 SASEGT. CDR3 length: 15 residues.